This TCR beta chain was found in a study of human T cells and chemical hapten exposure (dated by TCRdb to about 2021). For the wider study: For sensitization, 2% DPC in acetone was applied to a roughly 2 cm by roughly 2 cm area of upper inner arm skin. Patch testing was performed on the upper back with Finn chambers containing 0.01% DPC, and the patch tests were scored after 6 days according to International Contact Dermatitis Research Group standards. Under 30 alopecia patients gave blood for TCR sequencing at one to four time points (pre-sensitization, 2, 6 and 24 weeks). Peripheral blood TCR repertoire changes were tracked in vivo in alopecia patients during primary and secondary sensitization to the hapten diphenylcyclopropenone (DPC). Throughout the study period of approximately 23 weeks, patients also received therapeutic DPC doses to the scalp every week. Alopecia areata with under or over 50% scalp involvement, alopecia totalis and alopecia universalis were represented in the patient cohort, which was mostly female. Libraries were combined into a pool for sequencing, and differences in TCR yield between samples came mainly from small differences in library volumes within the pool. Blood samples were taken from patients before sensitization (week 0) and then at 2, 6 and about 24 weeks after DPC sensitization.

Library preparation employed RACE. Sequencing took place on a NextSeq 500. Library preparation attached unique molecular identifiers to individual cDNA molecules for quantitative, reproducible TCR counting. Both TCR alpha and TCR beta chains were sequenced from each blood RNA sample. In the source study's methods: Samples had a median of roughly 91,000 TCRs, with a range from roughly 23,224 to 750,000. V, J and CDR3 annotation of the TCR reads was performed with the Decombinator software suite. For the PS versus PT1 abundance plots, all samples were subsampled to the same number of TCRs (28,000). TCRs were defined as expanded if absent before sensitization and observed at least eight times at the 2-week time point. TCRdb itself trimmed the public reads at Q25 with fastp, ran MiXCR and retained productive beta chains. Merged by CDR3 protein, the rows form single entries marked with the most common genes and DNA. The V and J calls shown here were made by TCRdb, not taken from the authors' results. The sample table contains tens of thousands of distinct CDR3 sequences; only one count was recorded for 9.5% to 11% of them. The ten top clones hold 2.2% of the sample.

In light of the paper, this sample's time point label describes: patch test 2, 6 weeks after DPC sensitization. What the treatment or condition label conveys for this sample: therapeutic diphenylcyclopropenone sensitization with weekly scalp DPC. At every patch-test visit, the blood draw took place before the patch test was put on. Patients were considered eligible if aged 18 to 70, diagnosed with alopecia and deemed suitable for DPC therapy, and patients were excluded if pregnant. Total RNA was extracted from unfractionated whole blood that had been collected in Tempus Blood RNA tubes. The germline V gene (reference sequence) provides CDR1 SSHAT and CDR2 FNYEAQ. Including the terminal cysteine and phenylalanine, the CDR3 comprises 15 residues. The DNA shown is the 45-base CDR3, in frame from base 1. What the work shows at the level of the full study, not this receptor alone: Alopecia, a presumed autoimmune disease, was present in all patients, so the immune response of the patients might differ from that of healthy individuals. A positive correlation was found between the number of PT1 expanded TCRs and patch test score, with significance reached at thresholds 8, 16 and 32 but not 4. Expanded TCRs formed significantly more large CDR3 similarity clusters than pre-sensitization or healthy control sets, consistent with antigen-driven responses. DPC sensitization did not change how many TCRs were above 1 in 1000 frequency, and no evidence was found of alterations in global repertoire structure. After repeated subsampling, changes were observed in the strength of the expansion versus patch-test correlation and in the threshold at which the correlation became significant.

This clonotype appeared a few times. Its specific antigen is unknown. The germline gene is not matched at one end of the junction; a read error may be the cause. This chain joins TRBV7-7 to TRBJ2-1, with 9 bases matching TRBD2. The sequences come from whole blood, collected in connection with sensitization to the hapten diphenylcyclopropenone (DPC). The source is a man aged 35 to 55 with alopecia areata. Some clones in this sample may be carry-over from other donors' samples. The nucleotide sequence is TGTGCTAGCAGCCCCATTAGCGGGAGCTGGAATGAGCAGTTCTTC. Its protein reads: CASSPISGSWNEQFF. The CDR3, completed at both ends by the reference TRBV7-7 and TRBJ2-1 genes, gives the full variable domain GAGVSQSPRYKVTKRGQDVTLRCDPISSHATLYWYQQALGQGPEFLTYFNYEAQPDKSGLPSDRFSAERPEGSISTLTIQRTEQRDSAMYRCASSPISGSWNEQFFGPGTRLTVL.